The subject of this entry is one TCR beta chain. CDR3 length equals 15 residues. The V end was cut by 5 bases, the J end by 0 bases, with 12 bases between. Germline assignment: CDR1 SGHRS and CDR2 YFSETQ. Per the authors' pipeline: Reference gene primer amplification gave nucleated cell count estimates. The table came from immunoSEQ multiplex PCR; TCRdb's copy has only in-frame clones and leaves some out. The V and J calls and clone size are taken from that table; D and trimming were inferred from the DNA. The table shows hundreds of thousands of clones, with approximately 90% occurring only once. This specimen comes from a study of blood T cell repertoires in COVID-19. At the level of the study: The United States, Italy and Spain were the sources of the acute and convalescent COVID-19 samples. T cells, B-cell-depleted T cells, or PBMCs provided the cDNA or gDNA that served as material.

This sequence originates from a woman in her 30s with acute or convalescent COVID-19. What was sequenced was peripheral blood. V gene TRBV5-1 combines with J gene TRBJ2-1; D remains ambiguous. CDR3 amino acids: CASSPTPSSYNEQFF. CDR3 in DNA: TGCGCCAGCAGTCCCACCCCGAGCTCCTACAATGAGCAGTTCTTC.